The text below deals with one T cell receptor (beta chain). V lost 6 bases to trimming and J lost 5 bases; unmatched junction nucleotides: 10. This CDR3 has 17 residues. CDR1 and CDR2 (germline): SNHLY, FYNNEI. The sample originates from a study of blood T cell repertoires in COVID-19. Study at large: Researchers got acute and convalescent COVID-19 samples from the United States, Italy and Spain. In each case, the material was cDNA or gDNA derived from T cells, B-cell-depleted T cells, or PBMCs.

Original analysis: Counts of nucleated cells, estimated from reference gene primer amplification, were obtained. TCRdb's table, derived via immunoSEQ multiplex PCR, lists solely in-frame clones and lacks some. V, J and clone size are those of that table, while D and trimming were read from the DNA. The table has more than 150,000 clones, approximately 91% seen once. This rearrangement joins TRBV2 to TRBJ2-3, with 14 bases fitting TRBD2. This receptor was identified in a woman between 65 and 79 years old with acute or convalescent COVID-19. Sequencing was done on a sample of peripheral blood. CDR3 sequence: CASRTSGGAGEKDTQYF. The CDR3 region has the DNA TGTGCCAGCAGGACTAGCGGGGGGGCCGGGGAGAAAGATACGCAGTATTTT.